Below are 6 T cell receptor beta chains sequenced from a single sample in a study of siplizumab effects on memory and regulatory T cells. Measured with immunoSEQ multiplex PCR; TCRdb has only the in-frame clones, and not every one. Of some 70,000 clones in the sample, approximately 89% were seen once. Sequencing was performed on Tregs sorted from blood. The source of these receptors is a human donor in good health.

The rearrangement uses TRBV6-6 and TRBJ1-1; D ambiguous. The ends were cut back, 6 bases at V and 5 bases at J, with 13 bases in the middle. Germline loops: CDR1 MNHNY, CDR2 SVGAGI (reference sequence). The CDR3 runs 13 residues. This CDR3 is CASSSGLPTEAFF. The DNA of the CDR3 is TGTGCCAGCAGCTCCGGACTCCCTACTGAAGCTTTCTTT.

The chain is built from TRBV7-2 and TRBJ1-2, with D possibly TRBD1 on 6 matching bases. The germline V and J ends were trimmed by 5 bases and 5 bases, with 18 bases remaining between them. The CDR3 runs to 15 residues. Germline-derived CDR1 and CDR2 are SGHTA and FQGNSA. CDR3 sequence (DNA): TGTGCCAGCAGCATTCGATTGGAAGGGGGGTATGGCTACACCTTC. It yields the protein CASSIRLEGGYGYTF.

V gene TRBV28 combines with J gene TRBJ2-3, with D possibly TRBD1 on 6 matching bases. V lost 5 bases and J 8 bases, leaving 17 bases between the germline ends. The germline CDR1 and CDR2 sequences are MDHEN and SYDVKM. This CDR3 comprises 14 residues. The CDR3 region has the DNA TGTGCCAGCAGTCCTCCGGCCTACAGGGCTACGCAGTATTTT. Amino acid sequence: CASSPPAYRATQYF.

The chain carries TRBV18 and TRBJ1-4; the D gene is possibly TRBD1 (6 bases). The ends were cut back, 3 bases at V and 5 bases at J, with 13 bases in the middle. The length of the CDR3 is 15 residues. The V gene's germline CDR1 is KGHSH and CDR2 LQKENI. CDR3 nucleotides: TGTGCCAGCTCACCTAGGACAGTACAGAATGAAAAACTGTTTTTT. Encoded protein: CASSPRTVQNEKLFF. The entire variable domain, with the rest obtained from reference TRBV18 and TRBJ1-4, is as follows: NAGVMQNPRHLVRRRGQEARLRCSPMKGHSHVYWYRQLPEEGLKFMVYLQKENIIDESGMPKERFSAEFPKEGPSILRIQQVVRGDSAAYFCASSPRTVQNEKLFFGSGTQLSVL.

CDR3 sequence (DNA): TGTGCTAGTGGTTTGGATACGACAGGGTTGAACACTGAAGCTTTCTTT. This codes for CASGLDTTGLNTEAFF. V and J are TRBV12-5 and TRBJ1-1; TRBD1 matches 7 bases. V lost 1 base and J lost 0; bases outside the gene matches: 5. Looked up from germline, CDR1 is LGHNT and CDR2 is FRNRAP. The CDR3 is 16 residues long.

The chain combines TRBV4-2 with TRBJ2-5; D is tentatively TRBD1 or TRBD2 (5 bases each). The CDR3 spans 15 residues. The germline V and J ends were trimmed by 5 bases and 5 bases, with 18 bases remaining between them. Germline V CDR1 and CDR2: LGHNA, YNFKEQ. The CDR3 DNA reads TGTGCCAGCAGCTCAGGTGGGGGATTGATGGAGACCCAGTACTTC. Its protein is CASSSGGGLMETQYF.